The rows below give T cell receptor beta chains drawn from one sample of a study of shared clonotypes between healthy human individuals. TCRdb keeps only in-frame clones here, not all; method: immunoSEQ multiplex PCR. Of 2 million to 2.5 million clones in the sample, 85% to 95% are singletons; the top ten hold around 0.4%. The sample taken for sequencing was naive CD4+ T cells from PBMCs. The origin of the receptors is a young man in good health. Some clones in this sample may be carry-over from other donors' samples. CDR3s include the opening cysteine and the closing phenylalanine or tryptophan. A D gene is named only where the DNA matches it firmly. Where a row states a size, it is once, few, many or the class of an expanded clone; other rows omit it.

J: TRBJ2-2; D: -; V: TRBV30; size: once; CDR3: CAWGGLAGELFF; DNA: TGTGCCTGGGGGGGACTCGCCGGGGAGCTGTTTTTT
J: TRBJ2-7; D: TRBD1; V: TRBV28; size: -; CDR3: CASRAGTGLINEQYF; DNA: TGTGCCAGCAGGGCCGGGACAGGGTTAATCAACGAGCAGTACTTC
J: TRBJ2-3; D: -; V: TRBV27; size: -; CDR3: CASSPRVLGADTQYF; DNA: TGTGCCAGCAGTCCCCGGGTCTTGGGGGCAGATACGCAGTATTTT
J: TRBJ1-6; D: -; V: TRBV28; size: -; CDR3: CASSLRGWGGPLHF; DNA: TGTGCCAGCAGTTTAAGGGGTTGGGGCGGACCCCTCCACTTT
J: TRBJ2-7; D: -; V: TRBV7-9; size: -; CDR3: CASSLAAGASYEQYF; DNA: TGTGCCAGCAGCTTAGCAGCAGGGGCGTCCTACGAGCAGTACTTC
J: TRBJ1-2; D: -; V: TRBV28; size: -; CDR3: CASPGLNYGYTF; DNA: TGTGCCAGTCCGGGGCTAAACTATGGCTACACCTTC
J: TRBJ1-4; D: -; V: TRBV18; size: -; CDR3: CASSHREGKLFF; DNA: TGTGCCAGCTCTCACAGGGAGGGCAAACTGTTTTTT
J: TRBJ2-2; D: -; V: TRBV15; size: -; CDR3: CATGLRVNTGELFF; DNA: TGTGCCACCGGCCTCAGGGTTAACACCGGGGAGCTGTTTTTT
J: TRBJ1-1; D: -; V: TRBV30; size: -; CDR3: CAWNKMEAFF; DNA: TGTGCCTGGAACAAAATGGAAGCTTTCTTT
J: TRBJ2-5; D: TRBD2; V: TRBV5-1; size: -; CDR3: CASSLGLAGQETQYF; DNA: TGCGCCAGCAGCTTGGGACTAGCGGGACAAGAGACCCAGTACTTC
J: TRBJ2-7; D: TRBD1; V: TRBV5-1; size: -; CDR3: CASSFRQGAYEQYF; DNA: TGCGCCAGCAGCTTCAGACAGGGGGCCTACGAGCAGTACTTC
J: TRBJ1-1; D: -; V: TRBV29-1; size: -; CDR3: CSVDGSMNTEAFF; DNA: TGCAGCGTTGACGGGAGCATGAACACTGAAGCTTTCTTT
J: TRBJ1-3; D: -; V: TRBV18; size: once; CDR3: CASSPPSDSGNTIYF; DNA: TGTGCCAGCTCACCACCGTCGGACTCTGGAAACACCATATATTTT
J: TRBJ2-7; D: TRBD2; V: TRBV25-1; size: -; CDR3: CASSENSGGPYEQYF; DNA: TGTGCCAGCAGTGAAAATAGCGGGGGGCCCTACGAGCAGTACTTC
J: TRBJ2-7; D: TRBD2; V: TRBV10-3; size: -; CDR3: CAIRGLQLSYEQYF; DNA: TGTGCCATCAGGGGACTACAACTCTCCTACGAGCAGTACTTC
J: TRBJ1-2; D: -; V: TRBV11-2; size: -; CDR3: CASQRGNYGYTF; DNA: TGTGCCAGTCAGCGGGGGAACTATGGCTACACCTTC
J: TRBJ2-6; D: -; V: TRBV27; size: -; CDR3: CASGKYRPGANVLTF; DNA: TGTGCCAGCGGCAAATACAGGCCCGGGGCCAACGTCCTGACTTTC
J: TRBJ2-1; D: TRBD1; V: TRBV5-1; size: -; CDR3: CASSLAGQYYNEQFF; DNA: TGCGCCAGCAGCTTGGCGGGACAGTATTACAATGAGCAGTTCTTC
J: TRBJ2-5; D: -; V: TRBV9; size: -; CDR3: CASIPPPVRGQETQYF; DNA: TGTGCCAGCATTCCCCCACCAGTCCGGGGCCAAGAGACCCAGTACTTC
J: TRBJ1-3; D: -; V: TRBV28; size: -; CDR3: CASSLPGGSGNTIYF; DNA: TGTGCCAGCAGTCTCCCCGGGGGATCTGGAAACACCATATATTTT
J: TRBJ2-7; D: -; V: TRBV4-3; size: -; CDR3: CASSQETDWSIQAYEQYF; DNA: TGCGCCAGCAGCCAAGAGACAGATTGGTCTATCCAAGCCTACGAGCAGTACTTC
J: TRBJ1-5; D: -; V: TRBV7-2; size: -; CDR3: CASSAMSNQPQHF; DNA: TGTGCCAGCAGCGCCATGAGTAATCAGCCCCAGCATTTT
J: TRBJ1-1; D: -; V: TRBV9; size: -; CDR3: CASSPRQKAFF; DNA: TGTGCCAGCAGCCCCCGACAGAAAGCTTTCTTT
J: TRBJ1-2; D: TRBD1; V: TRBV29-1; size: -; CDR3: CSVPLGQGAPYYGYTF; DNA: TGCAGCGTTCCCCTGGGACAGGGGGCCCCTTACTATGGCTACACCTTC
J: TRBJ2-7; D: TRBD2; V: TRBV28; size: -; CDR3: CASSLLAATKVYEQYF; DNA: TGTGCCAGCAGCTTACTAGCGGCGACCAAGGTCTACGAGCAGTACTTC
J: TRBJ2-1; D: TRBD2; V: TRBV6-1; size: -; CDR3: CASGAGGPYNEQFF; DNA: TGTGCCAGTGGAGCGGGAGGGCCCTACAATGAGCAGTTCTTC
J: TRBJ2-5; D: -; V: TRBV15; size: -; CDR3: CATSRRPTRPETQYF; DNA: TGTGCCACCAGCAGACGTCCGACGAGGCCCGAGACCCAGTACTTC
J: TRBJ1-2; D: -; V: TRBV28; size: -; CDR3: CASSYPGIFGYTF; DNA: TGTGCCAGCAGTTATCCGGGAATCTTTGGCTACACCTTC
J: TRBJ1-4; D: -; V: TRBV9; size: -; CDR3: CASSATATNEKLFF; DNA: TGTGCCAGCAGCGCGACAGCAACTAATGAAAAACTGTTTTTT
J: TRBJ2-3; D: -; V: TRBV18; size: few; CDR3: CASSPPSTDTQYF; DNA: TGTGCCAGCTCACCCCCGAGCACAGATACGCAGTATTTT
J: TRBJ1-5; D: -; V: TRBV9; size: few; CDR3: CASSSGPSADQPQHF; DNA: TGTGCCAGCAGCTCGGGACCGAGCGCGGATCAGCCCCAGCATTTT
J: TRBJ2-7; D: TRBD1; V: TRBV5-4; size: -; CDR3: CASSLAGQGGSEQYF; DNA: TGTGCCAGCAGCTTGGCGGGACAGGGTGGGAGCGAGCAGTACTTC
J: TRBJ2-3; D: -; V: TRBV28; size: -; CDR3: CASSLIGSLQYF; DNA: TGTGCCAGCAGTTTAATAGGGAGTCTGCAGTATTTT
J: TRBJ2-3; D: -; V: TRBV5-6; size: -; CDR3: CASRLRQGTDTQYF; DNA: TGTGCCAGCAGGTTACGACAGGGCACAGATACGCAGTATTTT
J: TRBJ2-1; D: -; V: TRBV18; size: -; CDR3: CASSPATAPNEQFF; DNA: TGTGCCAGCTCACCGGCCACGGCCCCCAATGAGCAGTTCTTC
J: TRBJ1-5; D: -; V: TRBV28; size: -; CDR3: CASSLLPTGRGNQPQHF; DNA: TGTGCCAGCAGTTTGTTACCAACAGGGAGAGGCAATCAGCCCCAGCATTTT
J: TRBJ1-2; D: -; V: TRBV27; size: once; CDR3: CASTSPGNYGYTF; DNA: TGTGCCAGCACCTCTCCGGGGAACTATGGCTACACCTTC
J: TRBJ2-3; D: TRBD1; V: TRBV19; size: -; CDR3: CASSMGQGAIPDTQYF; DNA: TGTGCCAGTAGTATGGGGCAGGGGGCTATCCCAGATACGCAGTATTTT
J: TRBJ2-1; D: TRBD2; V: TRBV9; size: -; CDR3: CASSDPPGLAGGWDEQFF; DNA: TGTGCCAGCAGCGACCCACCCGGACTAGCGGGAGGATGGGATGAGCAGTTCTTC
J: TRBJ2-7; D: TRBD2; V: TRBV7-2; size: once; CDR3: CASRGLAGSQEQYF; DNA: TGTGCCAGCAGGGGGCTAGCGGGGTCTCAGGAGCAGTACTTC
J: TRBJ2-3; D: -; V: TRBV28; size: -; CDR3: CASSYGQRTDTQYF; DNA: TGTGCCAGCAGTTATGGTCAGAGGACAGATACGCAGTATTTT
J: TRBJ2-7; D: -; V: TRBV6-1; size: -; CDR3: CASSEAWVSHEQYF; DNA: TGTGCCAGCAGTGAAGCATGGGTTTCCCACGAGCAGTACTTC
J: TRBJ1-2; D: -; V: TRBV5-8; size: -; CDR3: CASRRGNYGYTF; DNA: TGTGCCAGCCGCCGAGGAAACTATGGCTACACCTTC
J: TRBJ2-1; D: -; V: TRBV27; size: -; CDR3: CASSLVPGHEQFF; DNA: TGTGCCAGCAGTTTAGTCCCGGGACATGAGCAGTTCTTC
J: TRBJ1-1; D: -; V: TRBV28; size: -; CDR3: CASSPIDLNTEAFF; DNA: TGTGCCAGCAGTCCTATTGACTTGAACACTGAAGCTTTCTTT
J: TRBJ2-3; D: -; V: TRBV9; size: -; CDR3: CASSVTGLSGTDTQYF; DNA: TGTGCCAGCAGCGTAACAGGGTTGTCGGGCACAGATACGCAGTATTTT